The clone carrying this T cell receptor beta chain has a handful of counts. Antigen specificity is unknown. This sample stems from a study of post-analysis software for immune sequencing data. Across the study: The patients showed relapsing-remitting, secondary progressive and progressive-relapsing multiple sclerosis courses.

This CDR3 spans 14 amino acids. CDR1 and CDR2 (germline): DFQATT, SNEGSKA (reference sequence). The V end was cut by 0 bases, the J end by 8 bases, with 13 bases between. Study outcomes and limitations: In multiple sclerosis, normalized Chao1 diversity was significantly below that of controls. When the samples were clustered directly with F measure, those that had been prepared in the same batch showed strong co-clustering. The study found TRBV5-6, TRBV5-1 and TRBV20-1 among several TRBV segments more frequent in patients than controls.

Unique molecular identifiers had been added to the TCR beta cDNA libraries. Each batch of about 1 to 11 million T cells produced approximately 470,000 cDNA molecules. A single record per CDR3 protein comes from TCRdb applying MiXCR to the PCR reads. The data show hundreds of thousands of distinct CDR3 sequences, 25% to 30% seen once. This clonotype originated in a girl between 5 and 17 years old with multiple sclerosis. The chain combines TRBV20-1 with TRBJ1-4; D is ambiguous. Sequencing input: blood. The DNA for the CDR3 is TGCAGTGCTAGAGACCGGGCCTCCCGAGAAAAACTGTTTTTT. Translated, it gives CSARDRASREKLFF.